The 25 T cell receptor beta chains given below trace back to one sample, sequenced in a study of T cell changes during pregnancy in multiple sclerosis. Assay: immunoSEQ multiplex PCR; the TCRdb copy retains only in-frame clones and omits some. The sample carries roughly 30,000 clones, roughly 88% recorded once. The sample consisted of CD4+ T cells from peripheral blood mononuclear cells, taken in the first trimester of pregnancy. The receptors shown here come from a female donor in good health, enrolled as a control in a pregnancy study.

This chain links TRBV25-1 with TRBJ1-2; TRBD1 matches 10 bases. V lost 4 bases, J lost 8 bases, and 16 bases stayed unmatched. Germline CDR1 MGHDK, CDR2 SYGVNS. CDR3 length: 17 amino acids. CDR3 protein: CASSATWDRGKGSGYTF. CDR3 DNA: TGTGCCAGCAGTGCCACTTGGGACAGGGGAAAAGGATCGGGCTACACCTTC.

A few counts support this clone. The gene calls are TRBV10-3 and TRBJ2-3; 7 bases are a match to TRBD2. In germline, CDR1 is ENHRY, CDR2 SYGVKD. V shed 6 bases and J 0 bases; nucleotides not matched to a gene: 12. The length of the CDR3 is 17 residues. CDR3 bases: TGTGCCATCAGAGAGCGGGGTGGGAAACCTAGCACAGATACGCAGTATTTT. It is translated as CAIRERGGKPSTDTQYF.

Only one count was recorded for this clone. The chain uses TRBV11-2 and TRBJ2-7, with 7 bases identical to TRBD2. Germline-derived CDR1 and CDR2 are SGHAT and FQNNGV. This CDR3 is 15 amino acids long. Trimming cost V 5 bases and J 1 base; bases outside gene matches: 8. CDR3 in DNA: TGTGCCAGCAGCCCGGGGGGAGGTGAGTCCTACGAGCAGTACTTC. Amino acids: CASSPGGGESYEQYF.

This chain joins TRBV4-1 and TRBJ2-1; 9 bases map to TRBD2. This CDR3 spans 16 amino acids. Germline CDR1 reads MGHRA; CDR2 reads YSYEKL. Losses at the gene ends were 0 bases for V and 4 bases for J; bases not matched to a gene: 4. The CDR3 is CASSQDWSGGYNEQFF. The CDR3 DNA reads TGCGCCAGCAGCCAAGATTGGAGCGGGGGGTACAATGAGCAGTTCTTC.

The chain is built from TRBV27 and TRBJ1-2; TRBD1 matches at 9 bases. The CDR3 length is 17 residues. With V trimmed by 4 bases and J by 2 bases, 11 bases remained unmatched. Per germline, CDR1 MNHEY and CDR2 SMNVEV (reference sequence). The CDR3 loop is CASSSKLGTGSNYGYTF. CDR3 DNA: TGTGCCAGCAGTTCCAAACTAGGGACAGGGTCAAACTATGGCTACACCTTC.

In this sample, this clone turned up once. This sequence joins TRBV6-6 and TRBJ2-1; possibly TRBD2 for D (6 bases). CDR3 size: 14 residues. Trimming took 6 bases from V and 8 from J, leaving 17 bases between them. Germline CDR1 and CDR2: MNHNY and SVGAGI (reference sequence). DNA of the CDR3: TGTGCCAGCAGCCGGGGGTGGGATGGGGATGAGCAGTTCTTC. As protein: CASSRGWDGDEQFF.

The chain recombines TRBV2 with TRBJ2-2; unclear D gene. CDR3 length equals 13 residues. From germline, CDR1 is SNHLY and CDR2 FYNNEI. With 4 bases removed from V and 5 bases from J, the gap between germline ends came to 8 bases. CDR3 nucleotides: TGTGCCAGCAGTGTCTTCGTGACCGGGGAGCTGTTTTTT. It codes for CASSVFVTGELFF.

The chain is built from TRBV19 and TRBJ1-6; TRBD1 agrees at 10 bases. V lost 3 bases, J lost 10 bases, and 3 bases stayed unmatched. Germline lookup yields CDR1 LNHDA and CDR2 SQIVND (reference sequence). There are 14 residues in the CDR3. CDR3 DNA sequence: TGTGCCAGTAGTATTCTGGACAGGGGGTCACCCCTCCACTTT. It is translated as CASSILDRGSPLHF. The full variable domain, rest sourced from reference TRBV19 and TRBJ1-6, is DGGITQSPKYLFRKEGQNVTLSCEQNLNHDAMYWYRQDPGQGLRLIYYSQIVNDFQKGDIAEGYSVSREKKESFPLTVTSAQKNPTAFYLCASSILDRGSPLHFGNGTRLTVT.

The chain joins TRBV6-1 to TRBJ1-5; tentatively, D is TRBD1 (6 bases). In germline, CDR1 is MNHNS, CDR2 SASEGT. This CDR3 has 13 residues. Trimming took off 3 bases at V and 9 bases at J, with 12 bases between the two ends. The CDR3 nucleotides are TGTGCCAGCAGTGATACAGGGAGATGGCCCCAGCATTTT. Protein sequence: CASSDTGRWPQHF.

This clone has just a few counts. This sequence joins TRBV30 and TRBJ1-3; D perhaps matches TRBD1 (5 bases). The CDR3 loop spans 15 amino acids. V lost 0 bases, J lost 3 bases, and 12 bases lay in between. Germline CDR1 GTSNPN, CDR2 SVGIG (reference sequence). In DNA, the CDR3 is TGTGCCTGGAGTGTAGAGTCAGGGCTTGGAAACACCATATATTTT. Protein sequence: CAWSVESGLGNTIYF.

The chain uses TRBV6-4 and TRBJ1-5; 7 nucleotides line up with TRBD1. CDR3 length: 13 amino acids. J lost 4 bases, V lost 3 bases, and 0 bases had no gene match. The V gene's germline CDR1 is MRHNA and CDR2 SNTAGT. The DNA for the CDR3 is TGTGCCAGCAGTGAACAGGGGAATCAGCCCCAGCATTTT. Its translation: CASSEQGNQPQHF.

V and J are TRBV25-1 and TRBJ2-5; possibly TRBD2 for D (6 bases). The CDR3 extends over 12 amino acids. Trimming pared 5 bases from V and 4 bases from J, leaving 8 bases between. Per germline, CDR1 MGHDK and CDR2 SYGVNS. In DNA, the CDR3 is TGTGCCAGCAGTTGGCGGGGAGAGACCCAGTACTTC. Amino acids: CASSWRGETQYF.

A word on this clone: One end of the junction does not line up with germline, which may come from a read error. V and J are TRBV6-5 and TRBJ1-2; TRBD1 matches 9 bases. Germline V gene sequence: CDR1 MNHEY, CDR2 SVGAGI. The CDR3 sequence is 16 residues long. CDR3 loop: CASSNSGTGKGYGYTF. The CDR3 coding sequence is TGTGCCAGCAGTAACTCCGGGACAGGGAAGGGCTATGGCTACACCTTC.

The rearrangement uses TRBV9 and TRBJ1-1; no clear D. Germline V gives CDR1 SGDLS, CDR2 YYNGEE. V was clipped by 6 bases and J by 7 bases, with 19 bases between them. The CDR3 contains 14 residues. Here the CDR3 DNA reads TGTGCCAGCACCCCGGGGAGTGAAGGAGGTGAAGCTTTCTTT. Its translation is CASTPGSEGGEAFF.

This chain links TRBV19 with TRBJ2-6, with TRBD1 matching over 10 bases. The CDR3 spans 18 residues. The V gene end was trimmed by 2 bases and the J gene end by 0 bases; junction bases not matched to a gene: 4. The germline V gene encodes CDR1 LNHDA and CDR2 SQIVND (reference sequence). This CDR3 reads CASSIRDRGSSGANVLTF. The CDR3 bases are TGTGCCAGTAGTATAAGGGACAGGGGAAGCTCTGGGGCCAACGTCCTGACTTTC.

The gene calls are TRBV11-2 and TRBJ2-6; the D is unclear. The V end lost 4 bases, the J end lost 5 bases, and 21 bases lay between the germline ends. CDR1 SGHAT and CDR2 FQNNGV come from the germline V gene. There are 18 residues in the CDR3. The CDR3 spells CASSSQRKQQSRANVLTF. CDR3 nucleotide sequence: TGTGCCAGCAGCTCCCAGCGCAAGCAACAAAGTCGGGCCAACGTCCTGACTTTC.

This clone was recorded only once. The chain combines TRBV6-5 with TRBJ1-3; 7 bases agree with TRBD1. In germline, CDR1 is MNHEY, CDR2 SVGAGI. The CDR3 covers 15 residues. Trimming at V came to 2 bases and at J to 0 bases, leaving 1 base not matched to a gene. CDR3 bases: TGTGCCAGCAGTTACGACAGGGACTCTGGAAACACCATATATTTT. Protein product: CASSYDRDSGNTIYF.

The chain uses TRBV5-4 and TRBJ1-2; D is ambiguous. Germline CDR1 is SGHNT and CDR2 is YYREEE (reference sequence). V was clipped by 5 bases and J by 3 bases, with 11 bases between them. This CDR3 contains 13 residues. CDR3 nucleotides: TGTGCCAGCAGTCACCGGGGAGACTATGGCTACACCTTC. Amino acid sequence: CASSHRGDYGYTF.

This CDR3 is CASSLVYGDTDTQYF. In DNA, the CDR3 is TGTGCCAGCAGCTTGGTTTACGGGGACACAGATACGCAGTATTTT. The rearrangement links TRBV5-6 to TRBJ2-3; D perhaps matches TRBD2 (5 bases). V was shortened by 0 bases and J by 2 bases, with 10 bases between the two germline ends. The germline V gene encodes CDR1 SGHDT and CDR2 YYEEEE. The CDR3 extends over 15 amino acids.

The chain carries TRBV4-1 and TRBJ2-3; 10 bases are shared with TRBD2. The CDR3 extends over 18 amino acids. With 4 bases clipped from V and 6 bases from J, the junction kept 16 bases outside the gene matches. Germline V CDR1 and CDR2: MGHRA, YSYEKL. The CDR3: CASSLLREASGGRDTQYF. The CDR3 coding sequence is TGCGCCAGCAGCCTCCTCCGGGAGGCTAGCGGGGGCCGGGATACGCAGTATTTT.

CDR3 sequence (DNA): TGTGCCAGTAGCCTGGGCCACGTCCAAGAGACCCAGTACTTC. Translated: CASSLGHVQETQYF. The rearrangement joins TRBV19 to TRBJ2-5; D not resolved. CDR1 is LNHDA and CDR2 is SQIVND in the germline V gene (reference sequence). V gave up 6 bases and J gave up 1 base, with 12 bases separating them. The CDR3 runs 14 residues.

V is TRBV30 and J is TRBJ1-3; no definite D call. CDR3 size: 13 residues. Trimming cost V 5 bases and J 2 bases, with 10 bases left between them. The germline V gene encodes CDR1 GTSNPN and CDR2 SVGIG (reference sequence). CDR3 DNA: TGTGCCTGGTGCCCGGGAGCTGGAAACACCATATATTTT. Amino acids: CAWCPGAGNTIYF.

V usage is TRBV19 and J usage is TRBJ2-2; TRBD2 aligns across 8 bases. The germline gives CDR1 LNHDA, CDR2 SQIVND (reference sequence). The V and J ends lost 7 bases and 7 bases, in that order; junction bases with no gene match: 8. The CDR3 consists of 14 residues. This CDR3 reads CASKSGGVSGELFF. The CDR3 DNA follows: TGTGCCAGTAAAAGCGGGGGAGTTAGCGGGGAGCTGTTTTTT.

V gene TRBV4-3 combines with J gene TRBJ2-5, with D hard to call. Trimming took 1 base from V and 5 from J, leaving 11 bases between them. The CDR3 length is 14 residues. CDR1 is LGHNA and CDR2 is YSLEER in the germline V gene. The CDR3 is CASSQAPRVETQYF. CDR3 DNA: TGCGCCAGCAGCCAAGCCCCCCGGGTTGAGACCCAGTACTTC.

The CDR3 sequence: CASSVDRGSYEQYF. CDR3 nucleotide sequence: TGTGCCAGCAGTGTCGACAGGGGAAGCTACGAGCAGTACTTC. The rearrangement links TRBV2 to TRBJ2-7; TRBD1 aligns across 8 bases. Germline V gene sequence: CDR1 SNHLY, CDR2 FYNNEI. J lost 3 bases, V lost 4 bases, and 5 bases had no gene match. The CDR3 spans 14 residues.